The 5 T cell receptor beta chains reported below all come from one sample, sequenced in a study of beta chain features in type 1 diabetes. The sequenced template was cDNA made from the entire isolated RNA. Profiling relied on immunoSEQ multiplex PCR, and the TCRdb table lists in-frame clones only, not all of them. The sample shows 250,000 to 400,000 clones, 12% to 15% of them seen only once. Sequencing was performed on central memory CD4+ T cells from blood. The receptors stem from a man aged 30-40 years in good health.

The rearrangement uses TRBV6-5 and TRBJ1-4; D is ambiguous. Deletions cut 2 bases from V and 0 bases from J, with 10 bases between. The CDR3 is made up of 16 amino acids. The germline V gene encodes CDR1 MNHEY and CDR2 SVGAGI. The CDR3 spells CASSYRATTTNEKLFF. The CDR3 region has the DNA TGTGCCAGCAGTTACAGGGCGACAACAACTAATGAAAAACTGTTTTTT.

This clone has just a few counts. The rearrangement joins TRBV6-1 to TRBJ2-3; 9 bases are shared with TRBD1. The CDR3 has 15 amino acids. V lost 8 bases and J lost 0; bases outside the gene matches: 6. Germline V gene lookup returns CDR1 MNHNS and CDR2 SASEGT. DNA for the CDR3: TGTGCCAGCGACCGGGACAGGGCTAGCACAGATACGCAGTATTTT. Protein: CASDRDRASTDTQYF.

In its sample, this clone was seen many times. The rearrangement joins TRBV7-2 to TRBJ2-7, with D maybe TRBD2 (5 bases). This CDR3 is built from 13 residues. V shed 2 bases and J shed 3 bases, with 8 bases lying between them. The germline V gene has CDR1 SGHTA and CDR2 FQGNSA. CDR3 region: CASSLTGYYEQYV. The CDR3 DNA sequence: TGTGCCAGCAGCTTAACGGGATACTACGAGCAGTACGTC.

This clone was detected a few times. Here the CDR3 reads CASSLPRETQYF. DNA of the CDR3: TGTGCCAGCAGCTTGCCTCGAGAGACCCAGTACTTC. The chain carries TRBV7-7 and TRBJ2-5; D not resolved. CDR1 is SSHAT and CDR2 is FNYEAQ in the germline V gene (reference sequence). The CDR3 extends over 12 amino acids. V dropped 3 bases and J dropped 4 bases, with 6 bases sitting between them.

The J gene is TRBJ1-3, the V gene TRBV5-6; TRBD1 aligns across 7 bases. Germline values: CDR1 SGHDT, CDR2 YYEEEE. CDR3 length: 14 amino acids. With 6 bases clipped from V and 4 bases from J, the junction kept 7 bases outside the gene matches. The CDR3: CASNPGQLGNTIYF. The CDR3 DNA follows: TGTGCCAGCAACCCGGGACAGCTCGGAAACACCATATATTTT.